This T cell receptor beta chain was documented in a study of shared clonotypes between healthy human individuals. An even split of each subset's genomic DNA across several immunoSEQ plates was performed. The data were produced by immunoSEQ multiplex PCR, yet TCRdb's version contains in-frame clones alone and is incomplete. The table has 550,000 to 750,000 clones, over 95% seen once; the top ten hold roughly 0.1%. Trimming at V came to 1 base and at J to 6 bases, leaving 2 bases not matched to a gene. The CDR3 totals 14 residues. Per germline, CDR1 LNHNV and CDR2 YYDKDF (reference sequence). Terminally differentiated effector memory CD45RA+ cells were excluded by CCR7 positive selection of CD45RO-negative cells. Every one of the donors was a Caucasian adult that lived in Nashville, Tennessee.

This TCR derives from a woman aged 25-40 years in good health. Sequenced input: naive CD8+ T cells sorted from blood. The chain employs TRBV15 and TRBJ2-7; 11 positions match TRBD2. CDR3 sequence reads: CATSRGLAGSEQYF. DNA for the CDR3: TGTGCCACCAGCAGAGGACTAGCGGGAAGCGAGCAGTACTTC.